Shown below are 30 T cell receptor beta chains from a single sample sequenced in a study of cytomegalovirus exposure and HLA in healthy donors. PCR was performed using 60 Vbeta and 13 Jbeta primers. The repertoire was sequenced with immunoSEQ multiplex PCR; TCRdb's copy has only in-frame clones and lacks some. Of some 150,000 clones in the sample, 75% to 90% were seen once. The sequencing input was PBMCs. The receptor set was obtained from a female donor in good health and CMV-seronegative.

The gene calls are TRBV5-1 and TRBJ1-1; no clear D gene. V gave up 1 base and J gave up 7 bases, with 8 bases separating them. Germline assignment: CDR1 SGHRS and CDR2 YFSETQ. This CDR3 region has 12 residues. The CDR3: CASSLSRGEAFF. The CDR3, as DNA: TGCGCCAGCAGCTTGTCACGGGGTGAAGCTTTCTTT.

The genes are TRBV27 and TRBJ2-3; 12 bases line up with TRBD2. V was pared by 1 base and J by 3 bases, with 14 bases of the junction left unmatched. CDR1 is MNHEY and CDR2 is SMNVEV in the germline V gene (reference sequence). The CDR3 totals 20 residues. CDR3 nucleotide sequence: TGTGCCAGCAGTTTATACCCCGCTCCTAGCGGGAGGGCTGGAACAGATACGCAGTATTTT. Translation: CASSLYPAPSGRAGTDTQYF.

This chain uses TRBV5-1 with TRBJ2-2; no firm D call. V lost 2 bases and J 0 bases, leaving 8 bases between the germline ends. CDR1 and CDR2 (germline): SGHRS, YFSETQ. CDR3 size: 15 residues. CDR3 bases: TGCGCCAGCAGCTTTGACGCGGCGAACACCGGGGAGCTGTTTTTT. Protein: CASSFDAANTGELFF.

Details on this clone: This sample also contains other DNA sequences that code for the same CDR3. This chain joins TRBV28 and TRBJ1-5; perhaps TRBD1 as D (6 bases). V was trimmed by 5 bases and J by 0 bases, leaving 11 bases between them. Germline assignment: CDR1 MDHEN and CDR2 SYDVKM. The CDR3 runs 15 residues. The CDR3 sequence is CASSLGQTSNQPQHF. The CDR3, as DNA: TGTGCCAGCAGTCTCGGACAGACTAGCAATCAGCCCCAGCATTTT.

The CDR3 reads CAISETGGGGYTF. DNA for the CDR3: TGTGCCATCAGTGAGACAGGGGGGGGTGGCTACACCTTC. The chain combines TRBV10-3 with TRBJ1-2; TRBD1 aligns across 8 bases. Germline trimming cut 2 bases from V and 7 bases from J; bases unmatched to any gene: 3. Germline CDR1 is ENHRY and CDR2 is SYGVKD. The CDR3 runs to 13 residues.

This chain uses TRBV6-5 with TRBJ2-5, with a possible D match to TRBD1 (6 bases). This CDR3 is built from 12 residues. Trimming shortened V by 2 bases and J by 6 bases, and 7 bases separated the two germline ends. The germline CDR1 and CDR2 sequences are MNHEY and SVGAGI. For the CDR3, the DNA is TGTGCCAGCAGTTACGACAGGAAGACCCAGTACTTC. Translation: CASSYDRKTQYF.

This clone was recorded only once. The chain joins TRBV28 to TRBJ2-7; D may be TRBD1 (6 bases). The CDR3 loop spans 13 amino acids. Trimming took 6 bases from V and 2 from J, leaving 11 bases between them. The germline gives CDR1 MDHEN, CDR2 SYDVKM. CDR3 nucleotide sequence: TGTGCCAGCAGAGGACAGCCCGCCTACGAGCAGTACTTC. Translation gives CASRGQPAYEQYF.

This chain connects TRBV30 to TRBJ1-2; 9 bases map to TRBD1. Trimming cost V 7 bases and J 5 bases; bases outside gene matches: 8. The germline V gene has CDR1 GTSNPN and CDR2 SVGIG (reference sequence). The CDR3 runs to 13 residues. CDR3 residues: CASSGQGNYGYTF. The CDR3 region has the DNA TGTGCCTCCTCGGGACAGGGAAATTATGGCTACACCTTC.

In this sample, this clone turned up a few times. The chain carries TRBV7-9 and TRBJ1-3, with D unresolved. Trimming took 3 bases from V and 0 from J, leaving 12 bases between them. The CDR3 length is 16 residues. Germline lookup yields CDR1 SEHNR and CDR2 FQNEAQ (reference sequence). The CDR3 bases are TGTGCCAGCAGCTTGGGGAGGTCCGTCTCTGGAAACACCATATATTTT. Amino acids: CASSLGRSVSGNTIYF.

The V and J genes are TRBV5-1 and TRBJ2-3; tentative D call: TRBD1 (7 bases). CDR3 size: 14 residues. CDR1 is SGHRS and CDR2 is YFSETQ in the germline V gene. V was cut by 7 bases and J by 3 bases, with 15 bases left in between. CDR3 bases: TGCGCCAGCGCCCCGACAGGGAGGACAGATACGCAGTATTTT. This gives the protein CASAPTGRTDTQYF.

This clone has just one count. This rearrangement joins TRBV29-1 to TRBJ2-1; TRBD2 matches at 12 bases. CDR3 length: 14 residues. Germline loops: CDR1 SQVTM, CDR2 ANQGSEA. J gave up 3 bases and V 5 bases, and 2 bases lay outside the gene matches. The CDR3 reads CSVRTSGIYNEQFF. The CDR3 DNA reads as TGCAGCGTTCGGACTAGCGGGATCTACAATGAGCAGTTCTTC.

V and J are TRBV19 and TRBJ2-1, with 16 nucleotides matching TRBD2. Losses at the gene ends were 3 bases for V and 0 bases for J; bases not matched to a gene: 2. This CDR3 has 18 residues. Per germline, CDR1 LNHDA and CDR2 SQIVND (reference sequence). CDR3 DNA sequence: TGTGCCAGTAGTATGGGACTAGCGGGAGGGAGCTCCTACAATGAGCAGTTCTTC. Protein: CASSMGLAGGSSYNEQFF. Looking up the rest from reference TRBV19 and TRBJ2-1 gives the full variable domain: DGGITQSPKYLFRKEGQNVTLSCEQNLNHDAMYWYRQDPGQGLRLIYYSQIVNDFQKGDIAEGYSVSREKKESFPLTVTSAQKNPTAFYLCASSMGLAGGSSYNEQFFGPGTRLTVL.

The chain joins TRBV6-4 to TRBJ2-1, with 11 bases fitting TRBD2. CDR1 and CDR2 (germline): MRHNA, SNTAGT. V shed 5 bases, J shed 2 bases, and the junction held 2 bases outside the gene matches. The CDR3 has 15 residues. CDR3 protein: CASSKTSGAYNEQFF. The CDR3 DNA reads TGTGCCAGCAGTAAGACTAGCGGGGCCTACAATGAGCAGTTCTTC.

The chain recombines TRBV19 with TRBJ2-1; TRBD1 is a possible D gene (5 bases). Germline V lookup: CDR1 LNHDA, CDR2 SQIVND (reference sequence). The V and J ends lost 3 bases and 0 bases respectively, with 12 bases between them. This CDR3 region has 16 residues. CDR3 nucleotide sequence: TGTGCCAGTAGTATTACAGGCCATAGCTCCTACAATGAGCAGTTCTTC. Protein product: CASSITGHSSYNEQFF. Full variable domain (outside the CDR3, taken from reference TRBV19 and TRBJ2-1): DGGITQSPKYLFRKEGQNVTLSCEQNLNHDAMYWYRQDPGQGLRLIYYSQIVNDFQKGDIAEGYSVSREKKESFPLTVTSAQKNPTAFYLCASSITGHSSYNEQFFGPGTRLTVL.

The count of this clone is one. V and J are TRBV28 and TRBJ2-7; the match to TRBD2 covers 11 bases. This CDR3 contains 14 residues. Germline-derived CDR1 and CDR2 are MDHEN and SYDVKM. J was trimmed by 4 bases and V by 6 bases; bases with no gene match: 5. In nucleotides, the CDR3 is TGTGCCAGCAGAAAGGGACTAGCGGAGTACGAGCAGTACTTC. Its protein product is CASRKGLAEYEQYF.

The J gene is TRBJ2-7, the V gene TRBV27; 9 bases align to TRBD2. This CDR3 is 14 amino acids long. Looked up from germline, CDR1 is MNHEY and CDR2 is SMNVEV (reference sequence). V was clipped by 4 bases and J by 1 base; unmatched bases: 2. CDR3 protein: CASSYSGSSYEQYF. In DNA, the CDR3 is TGTGCCAGCAGTTATAGCGGGAGTTCCTACGAGCAGTACTTC.

This clone has more than one count but fewer than ten. CDR3 in amino acids: CAWSSGTGDGYTF. The CDR3 DNA sequence: TGTGCCTGGAGTTCCGGGACAGGGGATGGCTACACCTTC. The gene calls are TRBV30 and TRBJ1-2; 10 nucleotides align to TRBD1. Germline values: CDR1 GTSNPN, CDR2 SVGIG (reference sequence). The junction had 3 bases not matched to a gene; V was cut back by 2 bases and J by 6 bases. CDR3 length: 13 amino acids.

CDR3 sequence (DNA): TGTGCCATCGACAGAAATAGCAATCAGCCCCAGCATTTT. This gives the protein CAIDRNSNQPQHF. This rearrangement joins TRBV28 to TRBJ1-5; D possibly corresponds to TRBD1 (5 bases). Germline CDR1 and CDR2: MDHEN and SYDVKM. Trimming pared 10 bases from V and 0 bases from J, leaving 10 bases between. This CDR3 has 13 amino acids.

CDR3 protein: CASSQDLGGNYGYTF. DNA for the CDR3: TGCGCCAGCAGCCAAGATTTAGGGGGAAACTATGGCTACACCTTC. The J gene is TRBJ1-2, the V gene TRBV4-1, with a tentative D call TRBD1 (6 bases). CDR1 is MGHRA and CDR2 is YSYEKL in the germline V gene. This CDR3 is 15 amino acids long. V was clipped by 0 bases and J by 2 bases, with 10 bases between them.

The chain recombines TRBV2 with TRBJ2-6; D is unclear. CDR3 length: 14 amino acids. The germline V gene has CDR1 SNHLY and CDR2 FYNNEI. V lost 10 bases and J lost 0, with 10 bases in between. The CDR3 DNA follows: TGTGCCAACAACAAGAACTCTGGGGCCAACGTCCTGACTTTC. Amino acids: CANNKNSGANVLTF. Complete variable domain (other parts from reference TRBV2 and TRBJ2-6): EPEVTQTPSHQVTQMGQEVILRCVPISNHLYFYWYRQILGQKVEFLVSFYNNEISEKSEIFDDQFSVERPDGSNFTLKIRSTKLEDSAMYFCANNKNSGANVLTFGAGSRLTVL.

This clone is a singleton in its sample. The gene calls are TRBV29-1 and TRBJ2-3; 9 nucleotides line up with TRBD2. The length of the CDR3 is 14 residues. V gave up 4 bases and J gave up 3 bases; unmatched junction bases: 5. CDR1 and CDR2 from the germline V gene are SQVTM and ANQGSEA. CDR3 protein: CSVGAGGGTDTQYF. CDR3 in DNA: TGCAGCGTTGGGGCGGGAGGGGGGACAGATACGCAGTATTTT.

This chain links TRBV6-5 with TRBJ1-1; TRBD1 is a possible D gene (6 bases). The V end was cut by 1 base, the J end by 2 bases, with 11 bases between. CDR1 and CDR2 (germline): MNHEY, SVGAGI. The CDR3 consists of 15 residues. The DNA of the CDR3 is TGTGCCAGCAGTTACTTGGCAGGGACAAACACTGAAGCTTTCTTT. This encodes CASSYLAGTNTEAFF.

The V gene is TRBV28, the J gene TRBJ2-7, with 8 bases that match TRBD2. The CDR3 is 14 residues long. V trimming: 6 bases; J trimming: 6 bases; junction bases outside the gene matches: 10. From germline, CDR1 is MDHEN and CDR2 SYDVKM. The CDR3: CASSQPSGGREQYF. In DNA form, the CDR3 reads TGTGCCAGCAGCCAACCGTCGGGAGGGCGCGAGCAGTACTTC.

This clone appeared once. The chain carries TRBV29-1 and TRBJ1-1; no reliable D call. V was clipped by 7 bases and J by 0 bases, with 9 bases between them. Germline V lookup: CDR1 SQVTM, CDR2 ANQGSEA. The CDR3 has 12 amino acids. The CDR3 is CSGGELNTEAFF. CDR3 DNA: TGCAGCGGGGGAGAACTGAACACTGAAGCTTTCTTT.

CDR3 protein: CASKSEGYEQYF. CDR3 nucleotides: TGTGCCAGCAAATCAGAGGGTTACGAGCAGTACTTC. The chain recombines TRBV2 with TRBJ2-7; a possible D gene is TRBD2 (5 bases). Germline loops: CDR1 SNHLY, CDR2 FYNNEI. V shed 7 bases and J shed 4 bases, with 11 bases lying between them. This CDR3 comprises 12 residues.

J is TRBJ2-7 and V is TRBV5-1, with TRBD1 as a possible D gene (6 bases). Per germline, CDR1 SGHRS and CDR2 YFSETQ. This CDR3 is built from 12 residues. V was trimmed by 4 bases and J by 4 bases, leaving 9 bases between them. CDR3 loop: CASSNQGYEQYF. The CDR3 DNA follows: TGCGCCAGCAGCAACCAGGGGTACGAGCAGTACTTC. The whole variable domain, filled in from reference TRBV5-1 and TRBJ2-7, reads KAGVTQTPRYLIKTRGQQVTLSCSPISGHRSVSWYQQTPGQGLQFLFEYFSETQRNKGNFPGRFSGRQFSNSRSEMNVSTLELGDSALYLCASSNQGYEQYFGPGTRLTVT.

The chain recombines TRBV10-2 with TRBJ1-1; D gene ambiguous. Germline V gene data show CDR1 as WSHSY and CDR2 as SAAADI. The CDR3 runs to 12 residues. Trimming stripped 5 bases from V and 11 bases from J, with 15 bases between. In nucleotides, the CDR3 is TGCGCCAGCAGTCCCGGACTTTATTCCGCTTTCTTT. Translated, it gives CASSPGLYSAFF.

This clone was seen a handful of times. V gene TRBV21-1 combines with J gene TRBJ1-2. TRBV21-1 is designated a pseudogene. CDR3 length: 11 amino acids. CDR3 nucleotide sequence: TGTGCCAGCAGAAAAAGGAGGGGCTACACCTTC. Protein: CASRKRRGYTF.

This clone was observed a handful of times. This same CDR3 is encoded by further DNA sequences in the sample. The V and J genes are TRBV7-9 and TRBJ1-4; D perhaps matches TRBD1 (6 bases). Germline CDR1 SEHNR, CDR2 FQNEAQ (reference sequence). This CDR3 spans 15 amino acids. The V gene lost 3 bases and the J gene lost 1 base, with 9 bases spanning the gap. The CDR3 sequence: CASSLETGTNEKLFF. CDR3 nucleotides: TGTGCCAGCAGCTTGGAGACAGGAACTAATGAAAAACTGTTTTTT. Variable domain in full (rest from reference TRBV7-9 and TRBJ1-4): DTGVSQNPRHKITKRGQNVTFRCDPISEHNRLYWYRQTLGQGPEFLTYFQNEAQLEKSRLLSDRFSAERPKGSFSTLEIQRTEQGDSAMYLCASSLETGTNEKLFFGSGTQLSVL.

The V gene is TRBV5-6, the J gene TRBJ2-7; TRBD2 aligns across 9 bases. The ends lost 4 bases at V and 4 bases at J; junction bases unmatched: 6. Germline-derived CDR1 and CDR2 are SGHDT and YYEEEE. This CDR3 comprises 14 residues. The CDR3 nucleotides read TGTGCCAGCAGCATGAGCGGGAGGCTGTACGAGCAGTACTTC. This encodes CASSMSGRLYEQYF.